This T cell receptor beta chain stems from a study of cytomegalovirus exposure and HLA in healthy donors. Whole-study findings and limits: Usually a TCR sequence was rare, but some public TCRs were found in many donors. TCR beta V- and J-gene trimming, according to a later analysis, was linked to a missense DCLRE1C variant. Among TCR beta chains of equal frequency, HLA-associated ones were more clonally expanded in a later analysis. Researchers had no immune exposure information except CMV serostatus available.

As regards this clone: The antigen remains unidentified.

Primers for the PCR totalled 60 Vbeta and 13 Jbeta. The data were produced by immunoSEQ multiplex PCR, yet TCRdb's version contains in-frame clones alone and is incomplete. The sample records under 130,000 clones, around 65% being singletons. The CDR3 contains 16 residues. Germline V CDR1 and CDR2: SGHNT, YYREEE (reference sequence). V was pared by 4 bases and J by 0 bases, with 14 bases between. The clonotype originates from a woman in her fifties or sixties in good health and CMV-seronegative. V and J are TRBV5-4 and TRBJ1-3, with D possibly being TRBD1 (6 bases). The source material was PBMCs. As DNA, the CDR3 is TGTGCCAGCAGCGCGGGAGACAGGAGCTCTGGAAACACCATATATTTT. Amino acid sequence: CASSAGDRSSGNTIYF.